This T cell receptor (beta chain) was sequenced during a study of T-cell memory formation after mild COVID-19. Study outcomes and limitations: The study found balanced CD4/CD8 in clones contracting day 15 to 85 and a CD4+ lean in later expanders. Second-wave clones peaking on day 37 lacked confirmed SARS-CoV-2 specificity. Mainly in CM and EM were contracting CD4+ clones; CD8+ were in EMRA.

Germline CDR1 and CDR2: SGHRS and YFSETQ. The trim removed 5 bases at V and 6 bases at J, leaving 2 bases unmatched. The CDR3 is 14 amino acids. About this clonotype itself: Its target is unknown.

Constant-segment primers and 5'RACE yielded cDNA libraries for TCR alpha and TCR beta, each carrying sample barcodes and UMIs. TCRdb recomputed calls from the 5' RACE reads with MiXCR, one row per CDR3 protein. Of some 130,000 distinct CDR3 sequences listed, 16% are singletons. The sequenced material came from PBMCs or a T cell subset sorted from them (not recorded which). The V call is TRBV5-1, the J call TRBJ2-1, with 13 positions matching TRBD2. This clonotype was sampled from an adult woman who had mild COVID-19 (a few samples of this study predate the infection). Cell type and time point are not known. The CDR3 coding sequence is TGCGCCAGCAGGTGGACTAGCGGGAGCAATGAGCAGTTCTTC. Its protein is CASRWTSGSNEQFF.